This T cell receptor beta chain derives from a study of shared clonotypes between healthy human individuals. Study details: Three CD4 naive, three CD4 memory, two CD8 naive and one CD8 memory plate were used per donor.

This table comes from immunoSEQ multiplex PCR, and its TCRdb copy is limited to in-frame clones, with some not included. This sample carries about 2 million clones, roughly 94% of them seen once, and the ten largest clones take roughly 1%. Naive CD8 isolation took CD45RO-negative cells positively selected for CCR7 and excluded terminally differentiated effector memory CD45RA+ cells. This clone has only one observation. The receptor was derived from a man between 18 and 35 years old in good health. The source material was naive CD8+ T cells sorted from blood.

CDR3 nucleotides: TGCGCCAGCAGCCCCTCGGCCCAAAGGGATTCACCCCTCCACTTT. Its translation is CASSPSAQRDSPLHF. The chain is built from TRBV4-3 and TRBJ1-6; no clear D. Germline V CDR1 and CDR2: LGHNA, YSLEER. This CDR3 comprises 15 residues. Trimming removed 4 bases at V and 8 bases at J, with 15 bases between.